One and the same sample provided the 9 T cell receptor beta chains below, sequenced in a study of technical replicates of blood from a few donors. The assay was immunoSEQ multiplex PCR, and TCRdb's table has in-frame clones only and misses some. The sample yields over 80,000 clones, approximately 96% seen once. Sequencing was performed on T cells isolated from PBMCs. Receptor source: a human donor in good health.

V usage is TRBV6-1 and J usage is TRBJ1-2; a weak D match, TRBD1 (5 bases). Per the germline V gene, CDR1 is MNHNS and CDR2 is SASEGT. The V gene lost 5 bases and the J gene lost 4 bases, with 11 bases spanning the gap. The CDR3 is 13 residues long. The CDR3 sequence: CASSIRQTYGYTF. For the CDR3, the DNA is TGTGCCAGCAGTATCCGACAGACCTATGGCTACACCTTC.

This chain joins TRBV9 and TRBJ2-1, with D possibly matching TRBD2 (5 bases). Trimming took 3 bases from V and 5 from J, leaving 24 bases between them. This CDR3 has 18 residues. The germline gives CDR1 SGDLS, CDR2 YYNGEE. Here the CDR3 reads CASSGTPLEKRANNEQFF. The CDR3, as DNA: TGTGCCAGCAGCGGTACGCCCTTGGAGAAGAGGGCCAACAATGAGCAGTTCTTC.

The V and J genes are TRBV9 and TRBJ1-1; a weak D match, TRBD1 (5 bases). CDR3 size: 13 residues. Trimming shortened V by 0 bases and J by 4 bases, and 7 bases separated the two germline ends. Germline V gene data show CDR1 as SGDLS and CDR2 as YYNGEE. The CDR3 sequence: CASSVEGATEAFF. The DNA for the CDR3 is TGTGCCAGCAGCGTAGAAGGGGCCACTGAAGCTTTCTTT.

The rearrangement uses TRBV28 and TRBJ1-5, with 8 bases aligning to TRBD1. The CDR3 spans 18 residues. Germline lookup yields CDR1 MDHEN and CDR2 SYDVKM. V lost 6 bases and J lost 3; bases outside the gene matches: 16. CDR3: CASRGPPQGVDDNQPQHF. The CDR3 nucleotides read TGTGCCAGCAGGGGACCTCCACAGGGGGTTGATGACAATCAGCCCCAGCATTTT.

The V gene is TRBV9, the J gene TRBJ2-7, with 7 bases matching TRBD2. The CDR3 has 16 amino acids. Germline V gives CDR1 SGDLS, CDR2 YYNGEE. After removal of 4 bases from V and 3 bases from J, the junction contained 13 bases not matched to a gene. The DNA of the CDR3 is TGTGCCAGCAGCCAGAGTGAACTAGCGCCCTACTACGAGCAGTACTTC. Amino acid sequence: CASSQSELAPYYEQYF.

The chain links TRBV7-8 to TRBJ2-7; D is uncertain. V was cut by 5 bases and J by 3 bases, with 14 bases left in between. The CDR3 consists of 14 residues. Germline V lookup: CDR1 SGHVS, CDR2 FQNEAQ. The chain's CDR3 is CASSPPNPFYEQYF. The CDR3 DNA is TGTGCCAGCAGCCCCCCAAATCCATTCTACGAGCAGTACTTC.

This chain joins TRBV27 and TRBJ2-7, with 9 bases lining up with TRBD2. The CDR3 contains 15 residues. CDR1 is MNHEY and CDR2 is SMNVEV in the germline V gene (reference sequence). The V segment lost 5 bases and the J segment 0 bases; nucleotides outside the gene matches: 5. The CDR3 sequence is CASSQDSGSSYEQYF. CDR3 bases: TGTGCCAGCAGTCAGGATAGCGGGAGCTCCTACGAGCAGTACTTC.

The rearrangement joins TRBV29-1 to TRBJ1-3, with 7 bases matching TRBD1. Germline CDR1 and CDR2: SQVTM and ANQGSEA. Germline trimming cut 5 bases from V and 0 bases from J; bases unmatched to any gene: 7. The CDR3 totals 15 residues. CDR3 in DNA: TGCAGCGTTACCCCCGGGACAGACTCTGGAAACACCATATATTTT. Protein: CSVTPGTDSGNTIYF.

The rearrangement joins TRBV9 to TRBJ2-7; D is perhaps TRBD1 (5 bases). V lost 4 bases and J 3 bases, leaving 11 bases between the germline ends. The length of the CDR3 is 13 residues. Germline assignment: CDR1 SGDLS and CDR2 YYNGEE. CDR3 DNA sequence: TGTGCCAGCAGCCCAGAGACAGACTACGAGCAGTACTTC. Amino acids: CASSPETDYEQYF.